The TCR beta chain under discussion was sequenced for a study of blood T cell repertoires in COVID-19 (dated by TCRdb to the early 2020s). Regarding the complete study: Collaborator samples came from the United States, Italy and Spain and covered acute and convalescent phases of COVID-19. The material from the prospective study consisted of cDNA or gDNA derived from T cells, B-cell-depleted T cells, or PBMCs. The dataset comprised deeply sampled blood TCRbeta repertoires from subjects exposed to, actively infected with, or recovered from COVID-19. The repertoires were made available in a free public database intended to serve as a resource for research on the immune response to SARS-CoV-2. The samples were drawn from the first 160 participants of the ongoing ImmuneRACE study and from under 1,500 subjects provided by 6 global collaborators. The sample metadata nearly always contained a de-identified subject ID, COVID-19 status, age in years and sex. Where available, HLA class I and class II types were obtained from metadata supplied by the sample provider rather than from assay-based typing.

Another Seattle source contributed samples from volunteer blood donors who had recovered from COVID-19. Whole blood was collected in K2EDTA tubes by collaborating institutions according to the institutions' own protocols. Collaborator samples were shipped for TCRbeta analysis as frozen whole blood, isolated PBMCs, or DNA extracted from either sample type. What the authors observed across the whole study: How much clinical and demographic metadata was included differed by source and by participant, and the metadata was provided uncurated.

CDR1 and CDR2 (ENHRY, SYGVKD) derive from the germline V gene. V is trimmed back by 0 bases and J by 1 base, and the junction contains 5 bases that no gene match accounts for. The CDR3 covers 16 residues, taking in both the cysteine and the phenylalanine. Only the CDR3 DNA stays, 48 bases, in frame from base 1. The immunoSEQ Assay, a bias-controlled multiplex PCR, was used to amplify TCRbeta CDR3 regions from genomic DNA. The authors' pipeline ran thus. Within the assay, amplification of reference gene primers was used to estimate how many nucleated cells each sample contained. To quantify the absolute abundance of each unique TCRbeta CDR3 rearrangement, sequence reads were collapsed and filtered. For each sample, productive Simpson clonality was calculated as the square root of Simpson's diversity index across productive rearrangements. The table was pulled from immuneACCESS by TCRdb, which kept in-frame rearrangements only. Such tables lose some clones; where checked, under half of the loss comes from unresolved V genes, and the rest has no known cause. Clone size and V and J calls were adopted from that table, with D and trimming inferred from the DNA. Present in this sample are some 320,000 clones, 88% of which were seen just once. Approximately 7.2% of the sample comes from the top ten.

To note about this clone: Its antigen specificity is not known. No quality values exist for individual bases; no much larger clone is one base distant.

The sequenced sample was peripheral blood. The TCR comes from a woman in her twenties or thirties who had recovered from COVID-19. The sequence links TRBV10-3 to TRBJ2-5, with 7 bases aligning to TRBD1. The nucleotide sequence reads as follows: TGTGCCATCAGTGAGTCTCAGGGGGTGAGCCAAGAGACCCAGTACTTC. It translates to CAISESQGVSQETQYF.